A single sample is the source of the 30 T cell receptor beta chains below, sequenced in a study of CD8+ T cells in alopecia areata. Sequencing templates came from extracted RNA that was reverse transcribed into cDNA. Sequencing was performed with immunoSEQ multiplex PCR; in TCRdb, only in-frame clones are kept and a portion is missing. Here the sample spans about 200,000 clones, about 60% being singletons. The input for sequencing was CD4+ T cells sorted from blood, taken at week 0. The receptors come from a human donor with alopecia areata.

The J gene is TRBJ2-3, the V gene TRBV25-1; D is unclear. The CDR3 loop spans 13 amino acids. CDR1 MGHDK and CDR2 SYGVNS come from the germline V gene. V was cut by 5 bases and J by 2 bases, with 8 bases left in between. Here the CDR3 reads CASSSPNTDTQYF. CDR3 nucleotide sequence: TGTGCCAGCAGTAGTCCCAACACAGATACGCAGTATTTT.

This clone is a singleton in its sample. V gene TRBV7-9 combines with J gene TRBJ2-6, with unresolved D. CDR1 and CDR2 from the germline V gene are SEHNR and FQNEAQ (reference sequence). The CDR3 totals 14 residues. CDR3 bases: TGTGCTGTTCAGCAAGCTCTAGGGGCCAACGTCCTGACTTTC. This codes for CAVQQALGANVLTF.

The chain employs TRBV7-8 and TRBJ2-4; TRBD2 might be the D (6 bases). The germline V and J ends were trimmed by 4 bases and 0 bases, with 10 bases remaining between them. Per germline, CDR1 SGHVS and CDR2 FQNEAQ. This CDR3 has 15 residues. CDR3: CASSWDSLAKNIQYF. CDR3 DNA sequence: TGTGCCAGCAGCTGGGACTCGTTAGCCAAAAACATTCAGTACTTC. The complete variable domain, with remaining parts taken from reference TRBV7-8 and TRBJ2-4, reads GAGVSQSPRYKVAKRGQDVALRCDPISGHVSLFWYQQALGQGPEFLTYFQNEAQLDKSGLPSDRFFAERPEGSVSTLKIQRTQQEDSAVYLCASSWDSLAKNIQYFGAGTRLSVL.

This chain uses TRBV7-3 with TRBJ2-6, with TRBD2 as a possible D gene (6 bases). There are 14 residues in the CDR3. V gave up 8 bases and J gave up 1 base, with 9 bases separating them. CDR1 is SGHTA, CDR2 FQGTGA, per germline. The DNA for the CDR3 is TGTGCCAGCGGGGGAGGATCTGGGGCCAACGTCCTGACTTTC. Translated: CASGGGSGANVLTF.

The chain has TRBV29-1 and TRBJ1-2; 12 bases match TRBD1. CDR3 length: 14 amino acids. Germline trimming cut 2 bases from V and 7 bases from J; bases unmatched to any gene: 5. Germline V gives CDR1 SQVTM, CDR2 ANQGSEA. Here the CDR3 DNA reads TGCAGCGTTGAAAGCGGGACAGGGGGCTCTGGCTACACCTTC. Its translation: CSVESGTGGSGYTF.

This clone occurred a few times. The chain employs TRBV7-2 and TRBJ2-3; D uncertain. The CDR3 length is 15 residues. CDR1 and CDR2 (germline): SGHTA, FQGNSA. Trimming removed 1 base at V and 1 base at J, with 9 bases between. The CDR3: CASSLGSPRTDTQYF. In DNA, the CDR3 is TGTGCCAGCAGCTTAGGGTCCCCTCGCACAGATACGCAGTATTTT.

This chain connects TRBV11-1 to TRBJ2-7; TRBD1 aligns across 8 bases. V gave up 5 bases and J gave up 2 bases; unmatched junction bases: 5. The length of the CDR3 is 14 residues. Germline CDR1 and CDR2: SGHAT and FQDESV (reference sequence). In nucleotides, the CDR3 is TGTGCCAGCAGCCCTCAGACAGGGGCCTACGAGCAGTACTTC. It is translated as CASSPQTGAYEQYF.

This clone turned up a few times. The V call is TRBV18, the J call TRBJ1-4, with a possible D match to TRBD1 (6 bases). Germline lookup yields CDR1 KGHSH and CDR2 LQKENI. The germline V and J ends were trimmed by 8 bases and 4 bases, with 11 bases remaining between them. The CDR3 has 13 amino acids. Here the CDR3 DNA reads TGTGCCAGCGCCCGGGACAATAATGAAAAACTGTTTTTT. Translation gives CASARDNNEKLFF.

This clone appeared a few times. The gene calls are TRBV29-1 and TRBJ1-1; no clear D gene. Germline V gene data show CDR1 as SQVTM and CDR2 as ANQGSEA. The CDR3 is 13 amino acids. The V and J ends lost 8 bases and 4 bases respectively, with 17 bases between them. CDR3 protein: CSLSRRVGTEAFF. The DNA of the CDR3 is TGCAGCTTATCTAGGAGGGTAGGCACTGAAGCTTTCTTT.

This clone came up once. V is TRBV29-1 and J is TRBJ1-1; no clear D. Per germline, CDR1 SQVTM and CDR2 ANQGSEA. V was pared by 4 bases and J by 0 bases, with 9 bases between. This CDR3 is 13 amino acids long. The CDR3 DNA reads TGCAGCGTTGGTGAGCTTCTGAACACTGAAGCTTTCTTT. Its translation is CSVGELLNTEAFF.

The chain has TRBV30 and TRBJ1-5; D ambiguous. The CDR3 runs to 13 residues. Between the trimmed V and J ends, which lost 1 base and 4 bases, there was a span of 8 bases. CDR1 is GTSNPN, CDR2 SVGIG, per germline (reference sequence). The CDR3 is CAWSGSGNQPQHF. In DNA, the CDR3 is TGTGCCTGGAGTGGGTCGGGGAATCAGCCCCAGCATTTT.

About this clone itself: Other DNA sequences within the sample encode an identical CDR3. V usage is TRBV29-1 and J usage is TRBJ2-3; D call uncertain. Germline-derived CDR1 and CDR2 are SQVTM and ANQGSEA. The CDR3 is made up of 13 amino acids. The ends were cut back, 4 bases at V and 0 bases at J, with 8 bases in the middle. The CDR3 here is CSVGGRSTDTQYF. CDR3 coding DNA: TGCAGCGTTGGGGGTAGGAGCACAGATACGCAGTATTTT.

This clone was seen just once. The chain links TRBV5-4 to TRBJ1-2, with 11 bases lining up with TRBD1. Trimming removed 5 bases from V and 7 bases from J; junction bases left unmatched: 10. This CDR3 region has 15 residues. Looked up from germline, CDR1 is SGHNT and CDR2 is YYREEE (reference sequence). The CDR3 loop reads CASRDMRTGGVGYTF. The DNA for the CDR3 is TGTGCCAGCAGGGACATGCGGACAGGGGGCGTTGGCTACACCTTC.

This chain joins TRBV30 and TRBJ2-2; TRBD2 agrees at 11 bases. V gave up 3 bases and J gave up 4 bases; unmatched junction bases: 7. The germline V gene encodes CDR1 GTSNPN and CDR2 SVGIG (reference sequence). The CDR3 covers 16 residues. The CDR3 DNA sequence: TGTGCCTGGAGGACTAGCGGGGTTTCAGTCACCGGGGAGCTGTTTTTT. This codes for CAWRTSGVSVTGELFF.

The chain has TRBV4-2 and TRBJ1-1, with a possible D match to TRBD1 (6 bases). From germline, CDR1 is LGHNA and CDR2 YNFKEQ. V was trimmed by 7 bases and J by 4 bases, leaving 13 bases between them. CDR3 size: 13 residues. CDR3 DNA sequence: TGTGCCAGCACCTTAGAGGGGGGCACTGAAGCTTTCTTT. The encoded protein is CASTLEGGTEAFF.

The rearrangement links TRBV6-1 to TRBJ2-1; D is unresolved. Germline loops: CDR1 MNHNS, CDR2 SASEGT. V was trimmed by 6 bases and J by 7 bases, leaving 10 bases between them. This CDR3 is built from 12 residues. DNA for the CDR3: TGTGCCAGCAGCTCGCAGTATAATGAGCAGTTCTTC. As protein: CASSSQYNEQFF.

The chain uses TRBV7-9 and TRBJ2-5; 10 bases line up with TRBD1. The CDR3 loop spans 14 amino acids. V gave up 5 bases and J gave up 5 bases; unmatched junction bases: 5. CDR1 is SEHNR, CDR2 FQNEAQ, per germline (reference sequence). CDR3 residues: CASSRDRGWETQYF. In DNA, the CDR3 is TGTGCCAGCAGCAGGGACAGGGGATGGGAGACCCAGTACTTC. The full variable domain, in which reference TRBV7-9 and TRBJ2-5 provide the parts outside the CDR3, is DTGVSQNPRHKITKRGQNVTFRCDPISEHNRLYWYRQTLGQGPEFLTYFQNEAQLEKSRLLSDRFSAERPKGSFSTLEIQRTEQGDSAMYLCASSRDRGWETQYFGPGTRLLVL.

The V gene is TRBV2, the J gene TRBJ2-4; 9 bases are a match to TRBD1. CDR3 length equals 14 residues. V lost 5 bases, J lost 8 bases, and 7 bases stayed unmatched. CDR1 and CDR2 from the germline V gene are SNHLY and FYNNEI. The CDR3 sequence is CASSSGQGFYIQYF. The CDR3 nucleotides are TGTGCCAGCAGTTCGGGACAGGGTTTTTACATTCAGTACTTC.

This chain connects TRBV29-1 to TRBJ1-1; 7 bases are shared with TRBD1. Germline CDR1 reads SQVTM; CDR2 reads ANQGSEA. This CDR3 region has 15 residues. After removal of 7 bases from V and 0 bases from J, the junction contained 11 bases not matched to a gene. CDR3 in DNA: TGCAGCGCCGCGGATTCCGGGACAGTGAACACTGAAGCTTTCTTT. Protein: CSAADSGTVNTEAFF.

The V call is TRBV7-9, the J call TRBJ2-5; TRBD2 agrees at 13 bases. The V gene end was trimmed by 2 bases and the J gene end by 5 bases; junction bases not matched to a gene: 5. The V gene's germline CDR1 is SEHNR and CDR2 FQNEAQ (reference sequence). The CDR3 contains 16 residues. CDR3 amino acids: CASSLRLAGGMETQYF. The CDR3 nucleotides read TGTGCCAGCAGCTTACGACTAGCGGGAGGTATGGAGACCCAGTACTTC.

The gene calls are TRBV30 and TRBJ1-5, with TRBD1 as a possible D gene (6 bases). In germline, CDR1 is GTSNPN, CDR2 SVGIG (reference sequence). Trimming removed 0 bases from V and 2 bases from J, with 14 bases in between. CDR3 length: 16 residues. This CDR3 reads CAWSVRRGFGNQPQHF. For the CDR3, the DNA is TGTGCCTGGAGTGTAAGAAGGGGGTTCGGCAATCAGCCCCAGCATTTT.

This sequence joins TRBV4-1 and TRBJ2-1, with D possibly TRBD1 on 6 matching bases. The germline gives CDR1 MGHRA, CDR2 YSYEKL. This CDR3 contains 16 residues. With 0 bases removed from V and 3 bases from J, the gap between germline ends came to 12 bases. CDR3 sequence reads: CASSQDVDRVYNEQFF. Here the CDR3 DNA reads TGCGCCAGCAGCCAAGATGTGGACAGAGTCTACAATGAGCAGTTCTTC.

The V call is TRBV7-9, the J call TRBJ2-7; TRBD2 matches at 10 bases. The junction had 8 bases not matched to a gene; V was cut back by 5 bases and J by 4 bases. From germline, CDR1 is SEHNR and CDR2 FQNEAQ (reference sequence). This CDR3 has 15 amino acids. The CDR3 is CASSGGWTSGYEQYF. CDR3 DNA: TGTGCCAGCAGCGGGGGCTGGACTAGCGGTTACGAGCAGTACTTC. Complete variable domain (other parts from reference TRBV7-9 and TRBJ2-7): DTGVSQNPRHKITKRGQNVTFRCDPISEHNRLYWYRQTLGQGPEFLTYFQNEAQLEKSRLLSDRFSAERPKGSFSTLEIQRTEQGDSAMYLCASSGGWTSGYEQYFGPGTRLTVT.

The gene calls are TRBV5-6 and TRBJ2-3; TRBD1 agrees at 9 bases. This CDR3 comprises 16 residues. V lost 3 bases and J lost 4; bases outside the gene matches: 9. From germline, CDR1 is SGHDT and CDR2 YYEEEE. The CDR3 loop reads CASSYRTGATSDTQYF. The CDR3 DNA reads TGTGCCAGCAGCTACCGGACAGGGGCGACCTCAGATACGCAGTATTTT.

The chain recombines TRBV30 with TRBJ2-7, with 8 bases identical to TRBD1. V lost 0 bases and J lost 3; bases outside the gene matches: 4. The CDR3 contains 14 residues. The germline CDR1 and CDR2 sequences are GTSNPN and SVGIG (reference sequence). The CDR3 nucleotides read TGTGCCTGGAGTGTCTCAGGGGGCGGCTACGAGCAGTACTTC. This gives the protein CAWSVSGGGYEQYF.

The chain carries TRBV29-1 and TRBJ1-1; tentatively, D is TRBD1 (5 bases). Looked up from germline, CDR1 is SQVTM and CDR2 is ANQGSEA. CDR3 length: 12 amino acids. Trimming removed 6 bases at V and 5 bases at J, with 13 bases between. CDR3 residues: CSVREGLTEAFF. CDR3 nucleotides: TGCAGCGTCAGGGAAGGGTTAACTGAAGCTTTCTTT.

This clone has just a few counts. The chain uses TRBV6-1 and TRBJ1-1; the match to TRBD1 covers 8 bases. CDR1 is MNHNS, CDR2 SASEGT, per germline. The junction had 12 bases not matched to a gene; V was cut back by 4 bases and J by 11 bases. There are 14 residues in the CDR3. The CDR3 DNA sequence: TGTGCCAGCAGTGTAGCGGCAGGGGGCTATCCGGCTTTCTTT. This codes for CASSVAAGGYPAFF.

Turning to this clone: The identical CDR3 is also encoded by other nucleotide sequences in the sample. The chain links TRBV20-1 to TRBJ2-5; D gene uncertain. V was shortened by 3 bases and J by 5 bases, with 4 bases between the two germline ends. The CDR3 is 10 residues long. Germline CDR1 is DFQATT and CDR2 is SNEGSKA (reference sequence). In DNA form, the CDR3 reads TGCAGTGCTAGTAGTGAGACCCAGTACTTC. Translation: CSASSETQYF.

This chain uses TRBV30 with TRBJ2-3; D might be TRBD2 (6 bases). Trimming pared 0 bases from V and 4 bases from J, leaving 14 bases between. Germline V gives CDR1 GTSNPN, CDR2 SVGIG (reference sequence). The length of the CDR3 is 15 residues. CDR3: CAWSVRYREPDTQYF. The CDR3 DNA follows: TGTGCCTGGAGTGTACGCTACCGGGAGCCAGATACGCAGTATTTT. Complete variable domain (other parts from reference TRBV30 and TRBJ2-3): SQTIHQWPATLVQPVGSPLSLECTVEGTSNPNLYWYRQAAGRGLQLLFYSVGIGQISSEVPQNLSASRPQDRQFILSSKKLLLSDSGFYLCAWSVRYREPDTQYFGPGTRLTVL.

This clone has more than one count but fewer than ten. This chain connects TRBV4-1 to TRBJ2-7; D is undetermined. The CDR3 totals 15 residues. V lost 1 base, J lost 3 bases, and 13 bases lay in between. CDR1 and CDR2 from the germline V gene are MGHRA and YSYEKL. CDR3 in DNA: TGCGCCAGCAGCCAAGTTAATCAAGAGGTCTACGAGCAGTACTTC. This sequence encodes CASSQVNQEVYEQYF.